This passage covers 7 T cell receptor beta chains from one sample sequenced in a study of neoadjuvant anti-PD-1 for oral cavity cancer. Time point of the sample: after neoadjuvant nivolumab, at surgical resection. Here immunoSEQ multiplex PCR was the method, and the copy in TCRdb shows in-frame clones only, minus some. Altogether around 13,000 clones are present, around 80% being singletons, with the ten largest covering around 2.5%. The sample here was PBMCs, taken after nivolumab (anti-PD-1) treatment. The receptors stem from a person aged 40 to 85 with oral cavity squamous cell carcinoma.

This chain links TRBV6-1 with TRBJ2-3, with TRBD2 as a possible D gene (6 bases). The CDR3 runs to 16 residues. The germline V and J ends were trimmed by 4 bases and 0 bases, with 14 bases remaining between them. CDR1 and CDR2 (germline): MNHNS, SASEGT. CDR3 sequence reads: CASSASRTTSTDTQYF. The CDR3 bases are TGTGCCAGCAGTGCTTCTAGGACTACTAGCACAGATACGCAGTATTTT.

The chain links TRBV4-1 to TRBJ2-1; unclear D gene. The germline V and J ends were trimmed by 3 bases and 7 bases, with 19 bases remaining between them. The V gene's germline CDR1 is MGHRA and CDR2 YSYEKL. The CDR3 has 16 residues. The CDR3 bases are TGCGCCAGCAGCCAGGCACTAACCGATACTTGGAATGAGCAGTTCTTC. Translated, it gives CASSQALTDTWNEQFF.

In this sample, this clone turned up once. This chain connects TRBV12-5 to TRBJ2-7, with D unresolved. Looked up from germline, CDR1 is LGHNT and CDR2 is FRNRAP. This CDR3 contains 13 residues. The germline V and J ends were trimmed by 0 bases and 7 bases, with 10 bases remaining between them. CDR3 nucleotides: TGTGCTAGTGGTTTGGTACAGTCAGGAGAGCAGTACTTC. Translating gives CASGLVQSGEQYF.

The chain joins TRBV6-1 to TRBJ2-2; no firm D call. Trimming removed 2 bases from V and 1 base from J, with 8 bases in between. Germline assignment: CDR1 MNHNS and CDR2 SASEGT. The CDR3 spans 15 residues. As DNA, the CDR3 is TGTGCCAGCAGTGAAATGGCCTTGAACACCGGGGAGCTGTTTTTT. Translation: CASSEMALNTGELFF.

The CDR3 sequence: CASSEGLAGTRETQYF. The CDR3, as DNA: TGCGCCAGCAGTGAGGGCCTAGCGGGAACCAGGGAGACCCAGTACTTC. V usage is TRBV10-1 and J usage is TRBJ2-5, with 9 bases aligning to TRBD2. V shed 2 bases and J 5 bases; nucleotides not matched to a gene: 9. The CDR3 is made up of 16 amino acids. Germline V gives CDR1 WNHNN, CDR2 SYGVQD (reference sequence).

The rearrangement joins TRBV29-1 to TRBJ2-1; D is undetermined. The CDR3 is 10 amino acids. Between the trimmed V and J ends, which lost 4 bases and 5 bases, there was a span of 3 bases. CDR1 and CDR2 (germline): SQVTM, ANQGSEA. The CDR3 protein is CSVGDNEQFF. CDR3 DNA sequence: TGCAGCGTTGGGGACAATGAGCAGTTCTTC.

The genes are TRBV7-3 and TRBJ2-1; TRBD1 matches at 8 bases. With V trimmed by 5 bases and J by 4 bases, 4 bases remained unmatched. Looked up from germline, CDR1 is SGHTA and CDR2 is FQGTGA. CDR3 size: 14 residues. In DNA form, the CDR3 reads TGTGCCAGCAGCACGGGACAGGAATACAATGAGCAGTTCTTC. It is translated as CASSTGQEYNEQFF.